This T cell receptor beta chain stems from a study of cytomegalovirus exposure and HLA in healthy donors. Profiling relied on immunoSEQ multiplex PCR, and the TCRdb table lists in-frame clones only, not all of them. The sample has 130,000 to 150,000 clones; roughly 89% are singletons. Germline CDR1 MNHNY, CDR2 SVGAGI (reference sequence). Deletions cut 2 bases from V and 3 bases from J, with 11 bases between. This CDR3 region has 15 residues. The chain couples TRBV6-6 to TRBJ2-1; TRBD1 might be the D (6 bases). The specimen was PBMCs. The receptor comes from a woman between 18 and 29 years old in good health and CMV-seropositive. The CDR3 DNA is TGTGCCAGCAGTTACGGTCAGGGGAGCTACAATGAGCAGTTCTTC. Residues: CASSYGQGSYNEQFF.